This T cell receptor beta chain was sequenced in a study of blood T cell repertoires in COVID-19. About the research overall: PBMCs, B-cell-depleted T cells, or T cells were the source of the cDNA or gDNA that made up the material.

CDR3 length equals 13 residues. CDR1 and CDR2 (germline): LNHDA, SQIVND (reference sequence). The V gene lost 6 bases and the J gene lost 2 bases, with 10 bases spanning the gap. In the authors' methods: Nucleated cell counts were estimated from reference gene primer amplification. This table comes from immunoSEQ multiplex PCR, and its TCRdb copy is limited to in-frame clones, with some not included. D and trimming come from the DNA, and the V and J calls and clone size come from that table. The data hold tens of thousands of clones, with 85% to 90% observed a single time. This clone was seen once. The chain uses TRBV19 and TRBJ1-2, with D unclear. The material sequenced was peripheral blood. This clonotype was sampled from a woman aged 55-75 years with COVID-19, enrolled during active disease. CDR3 nucleotides: TGTGCCAGTAGCAGGCTCCTAAACTATGGCTACACCTTC. Its protein is CASSRLLNYGYTF.